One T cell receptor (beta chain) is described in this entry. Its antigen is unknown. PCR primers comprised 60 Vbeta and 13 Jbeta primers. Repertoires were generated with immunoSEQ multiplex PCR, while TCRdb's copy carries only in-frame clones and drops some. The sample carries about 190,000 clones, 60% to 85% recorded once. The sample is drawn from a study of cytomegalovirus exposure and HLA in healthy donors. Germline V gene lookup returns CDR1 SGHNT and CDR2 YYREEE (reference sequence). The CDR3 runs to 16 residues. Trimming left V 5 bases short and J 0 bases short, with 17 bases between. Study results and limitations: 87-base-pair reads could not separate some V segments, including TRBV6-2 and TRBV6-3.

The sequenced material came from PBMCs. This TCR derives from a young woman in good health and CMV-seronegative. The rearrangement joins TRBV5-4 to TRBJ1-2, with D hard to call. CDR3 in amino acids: CASRKDGERPNYGYTF. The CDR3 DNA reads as TGTGCCAGCAGAAAAGACGGGGAGAGACCTAACTATGGCTACACCTTC.